The clone carrying this T cell receptor beta chain was seen a handful of times. The CDR3 contains 14 residues. Trimming stripped 0 bases from V and 8 bases from J, with 11 bases between. Germline-derived CDR1 and CDR2 are MNHEY and SVGAGI. These data belong to a study of T-cell reconstitution after alpha-beta-depleted transplantation in children. This sample's TCRbeta library carried unique molecular identifier barcodes. One entry per CDR3 protein results from TCRdb running MiXCR on the PCR reads. This sample has roughly 300,000 distinct CDR3 sequences, with about a tenth found just once. The chain employs TRBV6-5 and TRBJ2-1, with D possibly being TRBD1 (6 bases). Sequenced here: PBMCs from the stem cell graft donor, sampled from the stem cell graft. This clonotype originated in a human donor who donated a stem cell graft to a child with acute lymphoblastic leukemia. This CDR3 reads CASSYSPRGDEQFF. The DNA for the CDR3 is TGTGCCAGCAGTTACTCGCCCAGGGGAGATGAGCAGTTCTTC.